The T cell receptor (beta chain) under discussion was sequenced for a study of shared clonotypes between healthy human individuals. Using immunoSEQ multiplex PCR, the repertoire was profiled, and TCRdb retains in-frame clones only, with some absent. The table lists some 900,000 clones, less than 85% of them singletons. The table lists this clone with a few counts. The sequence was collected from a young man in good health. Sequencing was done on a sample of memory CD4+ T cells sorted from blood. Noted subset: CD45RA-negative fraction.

CDR3 nucleotide sequence: TGCGCCAGCAGCTTGGACGGAACCTACGAGCAGTACTTC. Translated: CASSLDGTYEQYF. The chain couples TRBV5-1 to TRBJ2-5; D unclear. The J call may be incorrect, as the DNA end agrees better with TRBJ2-7. Germline-derived CDR1 and CDR2 are SGHRS and YFSETQ. There are 13 residues in the CDR3.